The next 27 T cell receptor beta chains were all read from a single sample in a study of neurological immune-mediated disorders. MiXCR, applied by TCRdb to the 5' RACE reads, yields one record per CDR3 protein. The profile shows roughly 100,000 distinct CDR3 sequences, under 14% of them singletons. Time point in this sample: longitudinal time-point 3. The sequencing input was PBMCs. The receptors originated from a female donor with HTLV-1-associated myelopathy (HAM/TSP).

This clonotype was found many times. The V call is TRBV12-3 or TRBV12-4, the J call TRBJ1-6; D unresolved. The CDR3 runs 13 residues. Between the trimmed V and J ends, which lost 3 bases and 8 bases, there was a span of 8 bases. The CDR3 DNA reads as TGTGCCAGCAGTTTTTGGGGAGATTCACCCCTCCACTTT. This encodes CASSFWGDSPLHF.

This clonotype turned up a few times. J is TRBJ2-1 and V is TRBV20-1, with TRBD2 identical over 15 bases. The CDR3 has 17 amino acids. Looked up from germline, CDR1 is DFQATT and CDR2 is SNEGSKA (reference sequence). As DNA, the CDR3 is TGCAGCGCACGTGGACTAGCGGGGGGGCCGGGTCCGAATGAGCAGTTCTTC. Translated, it gives CSARGLAGGPGPNEQFF.

This clonotype was seen at least ten times. The chain carries TRBV20-1 and TRBJ2-1; 8 bases are a match to TRBD2. The germline gives CDR1 DFQATT, CDR2 SNEGSKA (reference sequence). With 1 base clipped from V and 0 bases from J, the junction kept 5 bases outside the gene matches. The CDR3 runs to 16 residues. CDR3: CSARVVRGASYNEQFF. The CDR3 DNA reads as TGCAGTGCTAGAGTCGTGCGGGGGGCCTCCTACAATGAGCAGTTCTTC.

In regard to this clonotype: A much larger clonotype is one base distant, so this may be a read error. The V and J genes are TRBV5-6 and TRBJ2-7; 8 nucleotides agree with TRBD1. Germline CDR1 SGHDT, CDR2 YYEEEE. Germline trimming cut 6 bases from V and 13 bases from J; bases unmatched to any gene: 18. CDR3 length equals 14 residues. CDR3 loop: CASTPGTGGYEEYF. The CDR3 DNA reads TGTGCCAGCACCCCCGGGACAGGTGGTTACGAGGAATACTTC. Full variable domain (rest looked up from reference TRBV5-6 and TRBJ2-7): DAGVTQSPTHLIKTRGQQVTLRCSPKSGHDTVSWYQQALGQGPQFIFQYYEEEERQRGNFPDRFSGHQFPNYSSELNVNALLLGDSALYLCASTPGTGGYEEYFGPGTRLTVT.

This clonotype occurred many times. CDR3 residues: CASSLEVSGANVLTF. For the CDR3, the DNA is TGCGCCAGCAGCTTGGAAGTCTCTGGGGCCAACGTCCTGACTTTC. The chain is built from TRBV5-1 and TRBJ2-6; D not certain. The length of the CDR3 is 15 residues. CDR1 SGHRS and CDR2 YFSETQ come from the germline V gene. The ends were cut back, 0 bases at V and 0 bases at J, with 4 bases in the middle.

This clonotype was counted many times. The chain combines TRBV14 with TRBJ2-2; D is possibly TRBD1 or TRBD2 (5 bases each). Germline-derived CDR1 and CDR2 are SGHDN and FVKESK. The CDR3 loop spans 15 amino acids. Between the trimmed V and J ends, which lost 0 bases and 3 bases, there was a span of 8 bases. CDR3: CASSQDWGYTGELFF. The CDR3 DNA reads TGTGCCAGCAGCCAAGATTGGGGGTACACCGGGGAGCTGTTTTTT.

The sample holds many counts of this clonotype. The chain has TRBV20-1 and TRBJ2-7; 12 bases are a match to TRBD2. Germline V gene sequence: CDR1 DFQATT, CDR2 SNEGSKA (reference sequence). The CDR3 sequence is 15 residues long. J lost 4 bases, V lost 0 bases, and 4 bases had no gene match. The CDR3 bases are TGCAGTGCTAGAGATTACGGACTAGCGGGATACGAGCAGTACTTC. It is translated as CSARDYGLAGYEQYF.

This clonotype was counted ten times or more. V usage is TRBV20-1 and J usage is TRBJ1-4; 10 nucleotides agree with TRBD1. The trim removed 4 bases at V and 5 bases at J, leaving 10 bases unmatched. The CDR3 spans 16 residues. CDR1 is DFQATT and CDR2 is SNEGSKA in the germline V gene (reference sequence). The CDR3: CSATPGQGTENEKLFF. DNA for the CDR3: TGCAGTGCTACGCCGGGACAGGGGACGGAAAATGAAAAACTGTTTTTT.

The chain links TRBV12-3 or TRBV12-4 to TRBJ2-3; 7 nucleotides agree with TRBD2. The CDR3 contains 16 residues. The J segment lost 4 bases and the V segment lost 6 bases, leaving 13 bases of the junction unmatched. CDR3 in DNA: TGTGCCAGCAGAGCAAGGGACGGGGGGAGGCCAGATACGCAGTATTTT. Translated, it gives CASRARDGGRPDTQYF.

This clonotype has a handful of counts. The J gene is TRBJ2-5, the V gene TRBV2, with TRBD1 as a possible D gene (6 bases). There are 12 residues in the CDR3. Germline CDR1 reads SNHLY; CDR2 reads FYNNEI. The V gene lost 9 bases and the J gene lost 5 bases, with 13 bases spanning the gap. CDR3: CASAGEGETQYF. CDR3 DNA: TGTGCCAGTGCAGGGGAAGGGGAGACCCAGTACTTC.

This clonotype was recorded many times. The genes are TRBV5-1 and TRBJ2-3; 8 bases map to TRBD2. V gave up 4 bases and J gave up 1 base; unmatched junction bases: 8. CDR1 and CDR2 (germline): SGHRS, YFSETQ. The CDR3 totals 16 residues. The CDR3 DNA reads TGCGCCAGCAGCCCTGCCGGGGGGGCCGGCACAGATACGCAGTATTTT. Translated, it gives CASSPAGGAGTDTQYF.

A note on this clonotype: This may be a read error, as it is one base from a much larger clone. Here the CDR3 DNA reads TGTGCCAGCAGTAACGGGGGAATGACTGAAGCTTTATTT. This gives the protein CASSNGGMTEALF. The rearrangement links TRBV28 to TRBJ1-1; D is possibly TRBD1 (5 bases). The CDR3 is made up of 13 amino acids. Looked up from germline, CDR1 is MDHEN and CDR2 is SYDVKM.

This clonotype was observed a single time. A much more abundant neighbour one base away suggests this may be a read error. V usage is TRBV6-5 and J usage is TRBJ2-3; D gene uncertain. CDR3 size: 12 residues. Germline values: CDR1 MNHEY, CDR2 SVGAGI. CDR3 sequence (DNA): TGTGCCAGCAGTAATCCCCGAGATACGAAGTATTTT. As protein: CASSNPRDTKYF.

This sequence joins TRBV2 and TRBJ1-4; D ambiguous. Germline-derived CDR1 and CDR2 are SNHLY and FYNNEI. The CDR3 has 13 amino acids. V dropped 4 bases and J dropped 1 base, with 4 bases sitting between them. The CDR3 reads CASSGQTNEKLFF. The CDR3 DNA sequence: TGTGCCAGCAGTGGGCAAACTAATGAAAAACTGTTTTTT. Full variable domain (outside the CDR3, taken from reference TRBV2 and TRBJ1-4): EPEVTQTPSHQVTQMGQEVILRCVPISNHLYFYWYRQILGQKVEFLVSFYNNEISEKSEIFDDQFSVERPDGSNFTLKIRSTKLEDSAMYFCASSGQTNEKLFFGSGTQLSVL.

This clonotype has a count of ten or more. The chain couples TRBV7-6 to TRBJ2-5; 10 bases are shared with TRBD2. V gave up 4 bases and J gave up 5 bases; unmatched junction bases: 10. CDR1 is SGHVS, CDR2 FNYEAQ, per germline. The length of the CDR3 is 16 residues. The chain's CDR3 is CASSSPGGLAKETQYF. The CDR3 nucleotides read TGTGCCAGCAGCTCCCCGGGGGGACTAGCGAAGGAGACCCAGTACTTC.

The chain recombines TRBV19 with TRBJ2-1; tentative D call: TRBD2 (5 bases). This CDR3 is 15 amino acids long. From germline, CDR1 is LNHDA and CDR2 SQIVND (reference sequence). The V end was cut by 0 bases, the J end by 4 bases, with 10 bases between. The CDR3, as DNA: TGTGCCAGTAGTATAGAGCCTTCGGGGTACAATGAGCAGTTCTTC. This gives the protein CASSIEPSGYNEQFF.

This clonotype was detected ten times or more. J is TRBJ1-2 and V is TRBV20-1; D is unclear. There are 12 residues in the CDR3. CDR1 DFQATT and CDR2 SNEGSKA come from the germline V gene (reference sequence). The germline V and J ends were trimmed by 2 bases and 2 bases, with 6 bases remaining between them. The CDR3 protein is CSARSPNYGYTF. The CDR3 bases are TGCAGTGCTAGAAGCCCCAACTATGGCTACACCTTC.

This clonotype was picked up many times. The gene calls are TRBV5-1 and TRBJ1-1; tentatively, D is TRBD1 (6 bases). From germline, CDR1 is SGHRS and CDR2 YFSETQ. The V end lost 3 bases, the J end lost 4 bases, and 19 bases lay between the germline ends. The CDR3 contains 16 residues. This CDR3 reads CASSSIVRGPATEAFF. The CDR3 region has the DNA TGCGCCAGCAGCTCCATCGTACGGGGGCCGGCCACTGAAGCTTTCTTT.

This clonotype has a handful of counts. The genes are TRBV4-1 and TRBJ2-1; D may correspond to TRBD1 or TRBD2 (5 bases each). V was trimmed by 4 bases and J by 4 bases, leaving 26 bases between them. This CDR3 is built from 19 residues. CDR1 and CDR2 (germline): MGHRA, YSYEKL. In DNA, the CDR3 is TGCGCCAGCAGCCGAACCGCTTCGCGGGTAGGGGAACCATACAATGAGCAGTTCTTC. Translating gives CASSRTASRVGEPYNEQFF.

This clonotype appeared many times. This sequence joins TRBV27 and TRBJ2-3; D is undetermined. The CDR3 extends over 14 amino acids. V dropped 5 bases and J dropped 2 bases, with 11 bases sitting between them. Germline V gene sequence: CDR1 MNHEY, CDR2 SMNVEV (reference sequence). The chain's CDR3 is CASSHGVVTDTQYF. In DNA form, the CDR3 reads TGTGCCAGCAGTCATGGGGTGGTCACAGATACGCAGTATTTT.

At least ten counts were recorded for this clonotype. This chain joins TRBV3-1 and TRBJ1-1; no reliable D call. The V end lost 4 bases, the J end lost 1 base, and 7 bases lay between the germline ends. There are 13 residues in the CDR3. Per the germline V gene, CDR1 is LGHDT and CDR2 is YNNKEL (reference sequence). CDR3 in DNA: TGTGCCAGCAGCCTCGGACCGAACACTGAAGCTTTCTTT. This encodes CASSLGPNTEAFF.

This clonotype was detected many times. The chain combines TRBV20-1 with TRBJ1-5; maybe TRBD1 (6 bases). V shed 3 bases and J shed 3 bases, with 12 bases lying between them. This CDR3 is 14 amino acids long. Germline V gene data show CDR1 as DFQATT and CDR2 as SNEGSKA (reference sequence). For the CDR3, the DNA is TGCAGTGCTAGGGGAAGGGGGAACAATCAGCCCCAGCATTTT. Translation: CSARGRGNNQPQHF.

This clonotype appeared many times. The chain has TRBV11-2 and TRBJ2-3; D gene uncertain. Trimming left V 5 bases short and J 5 bases short, with 17 bases between. Per germline, CDR1 SGHAT and CDR2 FQNNGV. This CDR3 is 15 amino acids long. The CDR3 loop is CASSPPALGEDTQYF. Written as DNA, the CDR3 is TGTGCCAGCAGCCCTCCCGCGCTAGGTGAAGATACGCAGTATTTT.

In its sample, this clonotype was seen many times. As DNA, the CDR3 is TGCAGTGCTACCGGCCACGGGCGGGAAAAACTGTTTTTT. This sequence encodes CSATGHGREKLFF. The chain couples TRBV20-1 to TRBJ1-4; D not certain. Germline values: CDR1 DFQATT, CDR2 SNEGSKA (reference sequence). Trimming took 4 bases from V and 8 from J, leaving 14 bases between them. The CDR3 extends over 13 amino acids.

This clonotype has at least ten counts. This chain uses TRBV20-1 with TRBJ2-3; 9 bases are a match to TRBD1. Per the germline V gene, CDR1 is DFQATT and CDR2 is SNEGSKA (reference sequence). CDR3 length equals 13 residues. V gave up 8 bases and J gave up 5 bases; unmatched junction bases: 8. CDR3 sequence: CSPKNRGRDTQYF. The CDR3 DNA is TGCAGTCCCAAAAACAGGGGGCGAGATACGCAGTATTTT.

This clonotype occurred many times. The V call is TRBV24-1, the J call TRBJ2-3, with D perhaps being TRBD1 or TRBD2 (6 bases each). Germline CDR1 KGHDR, CDR2 SFDVKD. V was pared by 8 bases and J by 2 bases, with 16 bases between. This CDR3 comprises 15 residues. The CDR3 sequence is CATTARGDITDTQYF. The CDR3 bases are TGTGCCACCACCGCCCGCGGGGACATCACAGATACGCAGTATTTT.

This clonotype came up many times. This chain uses TRBV6-5 with TRBJ2-7; D may be TRBD1 (6 bases). The germline gives CDR1 MNHEY, CDR2 SVGAGI. The V gene lost 6 bases and the J gene lost 2 bases, with 17 bases spanning the gap. The CDR3 covers 15 residues. The CDR3 sequence is CASRTLQGSTYEQYF. CDR3 coding DNA: TGTGCCAGCAGAACATTACAGGGTTCCACCTACGAGCAGTACTTC.